A single sample gave rise to the 24 T cell receptor beta chains below, sequenced in a study of monozygotic twins with inflammatory bowel disease. TCRdb re-called the 5' RACE reads; every CDR3 protein appears as one record, without DNA. This sample's table has about 210,000 distinct CDR3 sequences. The sequencing sample was made of blood. The receptors derive from a human donor with ulcerative colitis or Crohn's disease, or a healthy co-twin of an affected twin (not recorded which).

This chain uses TRBV6-5 with TRBJ1-1; TCRdb designates TRBD1, a call that cannot be tested without DNA. Per the germline V gene, CDR1 is MNHEY and CDR2 is SVGAGI. The CDR3 has 14 residues. The CDR3 sequence is CASSYPGPGTEAFF.

The rearrangement joins TRBV3-1 to TRBJ1-1; TCRdb returns TRBD1, unconfirmable since there is no DNA. The CDR3 consists of 14 residues. Germline V lookup: CDR1 LGHDT, CDR2 YNNKEL (reference sequence). The CDR3 is CASSRGTGVTEAFF.

This chain links TRBV20-1 with TRBJ1-1. CDR1 is DFQATT, CDR2 SNEGSKA, per germline (reference sequence). The CDR3 sequence is 18 residues long. The CDR3 loop is CSARAGGRFVRLNTEAFF.

This rearrangement joins TRBV20-1 to TRBJ1-1; with no DNA, the TCRdb D assignment of TRBD1 cannot be verified. The CDR3 consists of 15 residues. The V gene's germline CDR1 is DFQATT and CDR2 SNEGSKA (reference sequence). The CDR3 sequence is CSAETGTKSDTEAFF.

V is TRBV4-2 and J is TRBJ1-3; TCRdb proposes TRBD1, but this gene call is untestable without DNA. Per the germline V gene, CDR1 is LGHNA and CDR2 is YNFKEQ. This CDR3 is built from 16 residues. This CDR3 is CASSHQGKVFGNTIYF.

V usage is TRBV5-1 and J usage is TRBJ1-1. The CDR3 has 14 residues. Looked up from germline, CDR1 is SGHRS and CDR2 is YFSETQ. The chain's CDR3 is CASREGHLNTEAFF.

J is TRBJ2-2 and V is TRBV19; without DNA, the TCRdb call of TRBD2 cannot be checked. Per germline, CDR1 LNHDA and CDR2 SQIVND (reference sequence). The CDR3 contains 18 residues. CDR3: CASSIVVASYGPTGELFF.

V is TRBV7-8 and J is TRBJ1-2; TCRdb outputs TRBD1, but without DNA this stays unchecked. This CDR3 has 16 residues. Germline-derived CDR1 and CDR2 are SGHVS and FQNEAQ. CDR3 in amino acids: CASSAYRVGTNYGYTF.

The chain links TRBV5-1 to TRBJ2-7; TCRdb calls TRBD1, which cannot be checked without DNA. Germline-derived CDR1 and CDR2 are SGHRS and YFSETQ. The CDR3 has 14 amino acids. CDR3 residues: CASSSGQRAYEQYF.

The chain uses TRBV12-3 or TRBV12-4 and TRBJ1-5; there is no DNA to check the TCRdb D call of TRBD1. This CDR3 has 14 residues. CDR3 region: CASSLSWGNQPQHF.

The chain couples TRBV11-1 to TRBJ2-1; the D gene TCRdb calls, TRBD1, cannot be checked with no DNA. The CDR3 is made up of 20 amino acids. The germline V gene encodes CDR1 SGHAT and CDR2 FQDESV (reference sequence). The CDR3: CASRRWDSQPLSGSYNEQFF.

The gene calls are TRBV6-5 and TRBJ1-1. The CDR3 totals 13 residues. Germline assignment: CDR1 MNHEY and CDR2 SVGAGI. Here the CDR3 reads CASRLGLNTEAFF.

The chain has TRBV3-1 and TRBJ1-5. CDR1 and CDR2 from the germline V gene are LGHDT and YNNKEL (reference sequence). There are 14 residues in the CDR3. The CDR3 loop is CASSQAGRDQPQHF.

The V and J genes are TRBV20-1 and TRBJ2-3. Germline V gene lookup returns CDR1 DFQATT and CDR2 SNEGSKA (reference sequence). The length of the CDR3 is 14 residues. The CDR3 loop reads CSALRVTSTDTQYF.

CDR3: CASGLPGNTGELFF. The rearrangement uses TRBV12-5 and TRBJ2-2; TCRdb outputs TRBD1, but without DNA this stays unchecked. The CDR3 is 14 residues long. Germline V gene sequence: CDR1 LGHNT, CDR2 FRNRAP.

The chain uses TRBV4-1 and TRBJ2-1. The CDR3 covers 15 residues. Germline CDR1 and CDR2: MGHRA and YSYEKL. The CDR3 loop is CASSQVDTPYNEQFF.

The rearrangement links TRBV24-1 to TRBJ2-7; TCRdb reports TRBD1, a call that lacks DNA to check it against. Germline CDR1 and CDR2: KGHDR and SFDVKD. The CDR3 has 13 amino acids. Here the CDR3 reads CATSQTGWNEQYF.

V is TRBV20-1 and J is TRBJ2-7; absent DNA, TCRdb's TRBD1 call cannot be checked. The V gene's germline CDR1 is DFQATT and CDR2 SNEGSKA (reference sequence). CDR3 length: 14 residues. The CDR3 sequence is CSADDGTGRYEQYF.

The V call is TRBV11-2, the J call TRBJ2-7; TCRdb proposes TRBD1, but this gene call is untestable without DNA. From germline, CDR1 is SGHAT and CDR2 FQNNGV. There are 16 residues in the CDR3. The CDR3 sequence: CASSLFGQGGPYEQYF.

This chain links TRBV20-1 with TRBJ2-7; the TCRdb call, TRBD1, lacks DNA for checking. This CDR3 is 15 amino acids long. Germline V gives CDR1 DFQATT, CDR2 SNEGSKA (reference sequence). CDR3 protein: CSARRAGETLYEQYF.

The chain recombines TRBV20-1 with TRBJ1-1. Germline CDR1 is DFQATT and CDR2 is SNEGSKA (reference sequence). CDR3 length: 12 amino acids. This CDR3 is CSASTGNTEAFF.

The chain combines TRBV5-1 with TRBJ2-3. The length of the CDR3 is 15 residues. Germline assignment: CDR1 SGHRS and CDR2 YFSETQ. CDR3 amino acids: CASSFGQASTDTQYF.

The chain has TRBV18 and TRBJ2-7; the TCRdb D gene call, TRBD1, has no DNA to confirm it. The CDR3 has 14 residues. Germline V gene data show CDR1 as KGHSH and CDR2 as LQKENI. This CDR3 is CASTRDTRPYEQYF.

The rearrangement links TRBV10-3 to TRBJ2-2; there is no DNA to check the TCRdb D call of TRBD1. Germline values: CDR1 ENHRY, CDR2 SYGVKD. CDR3 length: 17 residues. The CDR3 sequence: CAISESVGGPGTGELFF.